This section outlines one T cell receptor beta chain sequence together with its context. The antigen is unknown. This entry is derived from a study of CD8 T cells in Susac syndrome. General study points: The TCR sequencing and HLA analysis in the study involved a relatively small number of individuals, as the study acknowledged.

Random-hexamer reverse transcription was applied to roughly 0.45 to 1 ug RNA. With immunoSEQ multiplex PCR, TCR beta CDR3 was amplified across 54 Vbeta and 13 Jbeta. TCRdb independently ran MiXCR on the immunoSEQ multiplex PCR reads; one entry per CDR3 protein. The sample includes some 300,000 distinct CDR3 sequences, over 75% seen only once; the top ten take approximately 0.2%. The germline V gene has CDR1 GTSNPN and CDR2 SVGIG (reference sequence). V lost 0 bases and J 5 bases, leaving 11 bases between the germline ends. CDR3 length: 13 residues. Sequencing of TCR beta drew on CD8+ and CD4+ T cells from blood.

This sequence originates from a human donor with multiple sclerosis. Input material: CD8+ T cells from PBMCs. The rearrangement joins TRBV30 to TRBJ2-7; D gene uncertain. Here the CDR3 reads CAWSVSLSDEQYF. The CDR3 region has the DNA TGTGCCTGGAGTGTTTCTTTATCGGACGAGCAGTACTTC.